This is a list of T cell receptor beta chains from one sample in a study of OX40 agonist ivuxolimab in advanced cancers. Here immunoSEQ multiplex PCR was the method, and the copy in TCRdb shows in-frame clones only, minus some. The top ten clones hold less than 60% of a sample with 48,000 or so clones, roughly 90% of them seen once. The source was CD4+ or CD8+ T cells sorted from blood, collected in a trial of the OX40 agonist ivuxolimab. These receptors were taken from an adult with an advanced solid tumor such as melanoma, head and neck, liver or kidney cancer. Each CDR3 is given with its conserved first and last residue. The D gene is left open where the match is weak.

v_call: TRBV13
d_call: NA
j_call: TRBJ2-7
cdr3_nt: TGTGCCAGCAGCTCACAGGGATCCTACGAGCAGTACTTC
cdr3_aa: CASSSQGSYEQYF

v_call: TRBV7-7
d_call: NA
j_call: TRBJ1-2
cdr3_nt: TGTGCCAGCAGATATCCTCACCCCCCGGGTATCCCTTATGGCTACACCTTC
cdr3_aa: CASRYPHPPGIPYGYTF

v_call: TRBV4-1
d_call: TRBD2
j_call: TRBJ2-7
cdr3_nt: TGCGCCAGCAGCCTTCCCGGGGGGACCTACGAGCAGTACTTC
cdr3_aa: CASSLPGGTYEQYF

v_call: TRBV4-2
d_call: TRBD2
j_call: TRBJ2-4
cdr3_nt: TGTGCCAGCAGCCAAGATTTCACTAGCGGGGGGGCGGGAAACATTCAGTACTTC
cdr3_aa: CASSQDFTSGGAGNIQYF

v_call: TRBV5-6
d_call: NA
j_call: TRBJ1-1
cdr3_nt: TGTGCCAGCAGCTTGGAGGACACTGAAGCTTTCTTT
cdr3_aa: CASSLEDTEAFF

v_call: TRBV5-1
d_call: TRBD1
j_call: TRBJ1-2
cdr3_nt: TGCGCCAGCAGCCTCTCCGGGACAGGGGGGGAAATTTCGTATGGCTACACCTTC
cdr3_aa: CASSLSGTGGEISYGYTF

v_call: TRBV28
d_call: TRBD1
j_call: TRBJ2-7
cdr3_nt: TGTGCCAGCAGACCTCCACCGGGACAGGGGGAGTACGAGCAGTACTTC
cdr3_aa: CASRPPPGQGEYEQYF

v_call: TRBV5-6
d_call: NA
j_call: TRBJ1-6
cdr3_nt: TGTGCCAGCAGCTCAGAGGGGCGCCCCTATAATTCACCCCTCCACTTT
cdr3_aa: CASSSEGRPYNSPLHF

v_call: TRBV30
d_call: TRBD1
j_call: TRBJ2-3
cdr3_nt: TGTGCCTGCCTCCGGGGAACAGGGGTGTATACGCAGTATTTT
cdr3_aa: CACLRGTGVYTQYF

v_call: TRBV7-2
d_call: TRBD1
j_call: TRBJ1-2
cdr3_nt: TGTGCCAGCAGTATCACATCGGGACAGGTATACGGCTACACCTTC
cdr3_aa: CASSITSGQVYGYTF

v_call: TRBV6-6
d_call: NA
j_call: TRBJ2-7
cdr3_nt: TGTGCCAGCAGTACTCATATTTACGAGCAGTACTTC
cdr3_aa: CASSTHIYEQYF

v_call: TRBV28
d_call: TRBD1
j_call: TRBJ2-6
cdr3_nt: TGTGCCAGCAGCGACAGGGGGTTCAAGAAAGGGAACTCTGGGGCCAACGTCCTGACTTTC
cdr3_aa: CASSDRGFKKGNSGANVLTF

v_call: TRBV30
d_call: TRBD1
j_call: TRBJ2-7
cdr3_nt: TGTGCCTGGAACCCCGGGACAGGGGGCGACGAGCAGTACTTC
cdr3_aa: CAWNPGTGGDEQYF

v_call: TRBV5-6
d_call: NA
j_call: TRBJ2-3
cdr3_nt: TGTGCCAGCAGTTTCCTGGGAGATACGCAGTATTTT
cdr3_aa: CASSFLGDTQYF

v_call: TRBV4-1
d_call: TRBD1
j_call: TRBJ1-4
cdr3_nt: TGCGCCAGCAGCTACCCGGGACAGGGATATGAAAAACTGTTTTTT
cdr3_aa: CASSYPGQGYEKLFF